This T cell receptor beta chain was sequenced in a study of T cell responses to AZD1222 COVID-19 vaccine. Study-wide background: Timing groups of about 4 and about 12 weeks for second doses were pooled. General study points: Most donors were white British, females outnumbered males, and clonal diversity was possibly underestimated. Regions 160-218 and 743-854 held dominance among vaccine-associated CD4 TCRs, which spanned spike.

The protocol was immunoSEQ multiplex PCR, while the TCRdb copy is restricted to in-frame clones and leaves out a portion. The sample holds around 250,000 clones; about 92% are singletons and the top ten take around 0.58%. With respect to this clone: What it binds is not known.

From germline, CDR1 is LGHDT and CDR2 YNNKEL (reference sequence). The V end lost 3 bases, the J end lost 0 bases, and 12 bases lay between the germline ends. CDR3 size: 16 residues. The receptor comes from an adult in good health. The source was peripheral blood, collected on day 0 of AZD1222 vaccination. This chain joins TRBV3-1 (or the pseudogene TRBV3-2) and TRBJ2-1; tentatively, D is TRBD2 (6 bases). CDR3 sequence (DNA): TGTGCCAGCAGCCAGCACGGGGGAAGCTCCTACAATGAGCAGTTCTTC. Translation: CASSQHGGSSYNEQFF.